This T cell receptor (beta chain) was captured in a study of regulatory T cells in long-lasting Graves disease. Through Arm-PCR of CDR3 regions and iRepertoire HTBI primers, TCR beta libraries were built. TCRdb ran MiXCR on the multiplex PCR reads and lists one entry per CDR3 protein. In the table there are approximately 400,000 distinct CDR3 sequences, more than 13% of which are singletons. This clonotype was counted ten times or more. Time point reported: newly diagnosed GD, antithyroid drugs for less than 3 months. Making the TCR library involved RNA that had been extracted from PBMCs. V lost 4 bases and J 7 bases, leaving 15 bases between the germline ends. This CDR3 region has 14 residues. The germline gives CDR1 SGHRS, CDR2 YFSETQ. The sample also formed part of further work on T cells in Graves' hyperthyroidism and ophthalmopathy.

The sequenced sample was peripheral blood mononuclear cells (PBMCs), obtained at new diagnosis, from a patient treated with antithyroid drugs. The V call is TRBV5-1, the J call TRBJ1-5, with D possibly matching TRBD1 (6 bases). This clonotype was sampled from a woman aged 25 to 39 with Graves disease. The CDR3 spells CASSPGEGGQPQHF. CDR3 DNA: TGCGCCAGCAGCCCAGGGGAAGGTGGCCAGCCCCAGCATTTT.